Detailed here is one TCR beta chain. The antigen is undetermined. This sample is drawn from a study of cytomegalovirus exposure and HLA in healthy donors. Overall study context: In an early release, HLA-typed donors contributed tens of millions of unique TCR sequences.

The primer mix had 60 Vbeta and 13 Jbeta primers. This table comes from immunoSEQ multiplex PCR, and its TCRdb copy is limited to in-frame clones, with some not included. In the table there are about 160,000 clones, roughly 84% of which are singletons. This CDR3 has 17 amino acids. Trimming took 0 bases from V and 2 from J, leaving 11 bases between them. Germline-derived CDR1 and CDR2 are MDHEN and SYDVKM. General study results and limits: TCR beta sequences reportedly predicted most subjects' HLA-A and HLA-B alleles accurately. Among the most significant clusters, several appeared linked to common viral pathogens in a later analysis.

Sequencing was performed on PBMCs. The sequence came from a young man in good health and CMV-seronegative. The chain carries TRBV28 and TRBJ2-6; D may be TRBD2 (5 bases). CDR3 protein: CASSLWGEGAGANVLTF. CDR3 coding DNA: TGTGCCAGCAGTTTATGGGGCGAGGGTGCTGGGGCCAACGTCCTGACTTTC.